A selection of T cell receptor beta chains follows, all from one sample in a study of blood T cell repertoires in COVID-19. Sequencing was performed with immunoSEQ multiplex PCR; in TCRdb, only in-frame clones are kept and a portion is missing. The sample has roughly 200,000 clones, around 87% seen once. Specimen: peripheral blood. These receptors were taken from a man aged 60 to 69 who had recovered from COVID-19. CDR3s include the opening cysteine and the closing phenylalanine or tryptophan. D genes are given only for firm matches.

j_call | v_call | d_call | cdr3_nt | cdr3_aa
TRBJ1-2 | TRBV6-6 | TRBD1 | TGTGCCAGCAGTTATTCCACAGGGGGGAGCTATGGCTACACCTTC | CASSYSTGGSYGYTF
TRBJ1-1 | TRBV2 | TRBD1 | TGTGCCAGCAGCTACACAGGGGTAAACACTGAAGCTTTCTTT | CASSYTGVNTEAFF
TRBJ2-5 | TRBV18 | TRBD1 | TGTGCCAGCTCACCGGACAGGGGGCTAGAGACCCAGTACTTC | CASSPDRGLETQYF
TRBJ2-2 | TRBV5-1 | . | TGCGCCAGCACCCGCGGGTCGAACACCGGGGAGCTGTTTTTT | CASTRGSNTGELFF
TRBJ2-3 | TRBV9 | . | TGTGCCAGCAGCTTCCTAGGGGACACAGATACGCAGTATTTT | CASSFLGDTDTQYF
TRBJ1-1 | TRBV7-2 | . | TGTGCCAGCAGCTCTCAGGTAGGCGTGAACACTGAAGCTTTCTTT | CASSSQVGVNTEAFF
TRBJ2-1 | TRBV10-3 | . | TGTGCCATCAAGGGGGACCAACCGCACAATGAGCAGTTCTTC | CAIKGDQPHNEQFF
TRBJ2-5 | TRBV6-5 | . | TGTGCCAGCAGGAGGGACGAAGGGAGGGAGACCCAGTACTTC | CASRRDEGRETQYF
TRBJ2-3 | TRBV25-1 | TRBD1 | TGTGCCAGCAGTGAATCCTGGACAGGGCAAACAGATACGCAGTATTTT | CASSESWTGQTDTQYF
TRBJ1-6 | TRBV11-3 | . | TGTGCCAGCAGCTTAATCGAGGGTAAGAGCTCCTATAATTCACCCCTCCACTTT | CASSLIEGKSSYNSPLHF
TRBJ2-7 | TRBV30 | . | TGTGCCTGGAGTCGACGGGACACCAGCGAGCAGTACTTC | CAWSRRDTSEQYF
TRBJ2-1 | TRBV5-1 | TRBD1 | TGCGCCAGCAGCGTCGGGACAGGGTCCAATGAGCAGTTCTTC | CASSVGTGSNEQFF
TRBJ2-5 | TRBV5-4 | TRBD2 | TGTGCCAGCAGCCTTCAGGGAGGGGTAGAGACCCAGTACTTC | CASSLQGGVETQYF
TRBJ2-3 | TRBV11-2 | TRBD2 | TGTGCCAGCAGTCCGGGACTAGCGGGGGGCACAGATACGCAGTATTTT | CASSPGLAGGTDTQYF
TRBJ1-1 | TRBV5-1 | . | TGCGCCAGCAGCTTGTCCTTTCAACAGAGTAACACTGAAGCTTTCTTT | CASSLSFQQSNTEAFF